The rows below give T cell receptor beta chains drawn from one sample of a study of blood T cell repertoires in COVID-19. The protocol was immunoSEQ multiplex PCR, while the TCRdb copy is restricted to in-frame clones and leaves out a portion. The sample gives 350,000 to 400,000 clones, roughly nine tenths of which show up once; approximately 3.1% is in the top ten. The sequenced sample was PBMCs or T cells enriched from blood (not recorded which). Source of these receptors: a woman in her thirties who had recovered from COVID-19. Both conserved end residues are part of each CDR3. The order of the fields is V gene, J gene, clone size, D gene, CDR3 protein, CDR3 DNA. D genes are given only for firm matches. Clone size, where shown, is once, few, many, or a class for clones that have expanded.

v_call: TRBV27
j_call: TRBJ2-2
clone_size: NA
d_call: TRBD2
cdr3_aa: CASSLAGVNTGELFF
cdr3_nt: TGTGCCAGCAGTTTAGCGGGGGTTAACACCGGGGAGCTGTTTTTT

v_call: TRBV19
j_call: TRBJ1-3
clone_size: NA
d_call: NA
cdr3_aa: CASSPTSAGGHTIYF
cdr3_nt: TGTGCCAGTAGTCCGACGAGCGCTGGAGGCCACACCATATATTTT

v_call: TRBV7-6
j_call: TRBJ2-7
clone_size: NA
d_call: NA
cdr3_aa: CASSPGLREYYEQYF
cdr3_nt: TGTGCCAGCAGCCCGGGGTTGCGAGAATATTACGAGCAGTACTTC

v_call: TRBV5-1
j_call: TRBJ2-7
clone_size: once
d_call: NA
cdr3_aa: CASSPAAEGGGYEQYF
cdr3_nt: TGCGCCAGCAGCCCGGCGGCGGAGGGGGGGGGCTACGAGCAGTACTTC

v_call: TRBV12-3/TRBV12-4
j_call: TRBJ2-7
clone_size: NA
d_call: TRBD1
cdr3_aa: CASSFQGQREQYF
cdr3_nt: TGTGCCAGCAGTTTCCAGGGACAGAGGGAGCAGTACTTC

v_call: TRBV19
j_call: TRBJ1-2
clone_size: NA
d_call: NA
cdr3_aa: CASNMLGRDYGYTF
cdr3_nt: TGTGCCAGCAATATGTTGGGGCGTGACTATGGCTACACCTTC

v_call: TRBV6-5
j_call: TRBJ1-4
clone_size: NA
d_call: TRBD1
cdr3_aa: CASSIGQGFNEKLFF
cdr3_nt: TGTGCCAGCAGTATAGGACAGGGCTTTAATGAAAAACTGTTTTTT

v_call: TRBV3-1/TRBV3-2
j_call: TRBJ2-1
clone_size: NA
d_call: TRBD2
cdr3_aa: CASSQVIAGAGDEQFF
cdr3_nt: TGTGCCAGCAGCCAAGTTATAGCGGGAGCAGGAGATGAGCAGTTCTTC

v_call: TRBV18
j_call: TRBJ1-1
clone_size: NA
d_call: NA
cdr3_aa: CASSPTTGGGDTEAFF
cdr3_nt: TGTGCCAGCTCACCAACGACGGGGGGTGGGGACACTGAAGCTTTCTTT

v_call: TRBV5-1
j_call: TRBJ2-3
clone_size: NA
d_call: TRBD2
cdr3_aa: CASSLTTGLGTDTQYF
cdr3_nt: TGCGCCAGCAGCTTGACAACGGGACTAGGGACAGATACGCAGTATTTT

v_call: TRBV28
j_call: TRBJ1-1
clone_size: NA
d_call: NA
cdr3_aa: CASSLRLRDTEWGTEAFF
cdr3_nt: TGTGCCAGCAGTTTAAGACTCCGGGACACTGAGTGGGGCACTGAAGCTTTCTTT

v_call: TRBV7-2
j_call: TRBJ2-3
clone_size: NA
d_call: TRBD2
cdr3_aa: CASSSLAGVTDTQYF
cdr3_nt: TGTGCCAGCAGCTCCTTAGCGGGGGTGACAGATACGCAGTATTTT

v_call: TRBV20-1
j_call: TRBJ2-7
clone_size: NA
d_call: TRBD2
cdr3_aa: CSASPRYSGRLNYEQYF
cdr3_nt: TGCAGTGCTAGTCCTAGGTATAGCGGGAGGCTAAACTACGAGCAGTACTTC

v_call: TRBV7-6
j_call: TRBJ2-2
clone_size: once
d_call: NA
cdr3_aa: CASSLVALGNTGELFF
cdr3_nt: TGTGCCAGCAGCTTAGTAGCATTGGGGAACACCGGGGAGCTGTTTTTT

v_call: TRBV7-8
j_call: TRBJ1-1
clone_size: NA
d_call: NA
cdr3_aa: CASSLTHRQHLNTEAFF
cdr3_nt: TGTGCCAGCAGCTTAACACACAGACAGCACTTGAACACTGAAGCTTTCTTT

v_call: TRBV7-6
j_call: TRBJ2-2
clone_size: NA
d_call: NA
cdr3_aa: CASSRGQGAVTGELFF
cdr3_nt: TGTGCCAGCAGCCGCGGTCAAGGGGCTGTAACCGGGGAGCTGTTTTTT

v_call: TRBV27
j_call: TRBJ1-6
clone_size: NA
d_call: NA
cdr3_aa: CASSMEGDIGNSPLHF
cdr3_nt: TGTGCCAGCAGTATGGAAGGGGACATTGGTAATTCACCCCTCCACTTT

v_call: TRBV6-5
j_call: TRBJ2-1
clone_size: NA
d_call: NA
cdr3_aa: CASRSFSSSYNEQFF
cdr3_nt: TGTGCCAGCAGGTCCTTCTCGAGCTCCTACAATGAGCAGTTCTTC

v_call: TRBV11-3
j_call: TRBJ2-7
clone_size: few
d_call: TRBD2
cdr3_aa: CASSLERGTSFFEQYF
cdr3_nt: TGTGCCAGCAGCTTAGAGCGGGGGACGAGTTTCTTCGAGCAGTACTTC

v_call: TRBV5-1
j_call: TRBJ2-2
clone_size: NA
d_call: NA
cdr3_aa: CASSRWGGTGELFF
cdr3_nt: TGCGCCAGCAGCCGATGGGGCGGCACCGGGGAGCTGTTTTTT

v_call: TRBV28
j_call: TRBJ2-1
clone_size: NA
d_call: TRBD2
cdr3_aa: CASSSQLAGGYSEQFF
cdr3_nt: TGTGCCAGCAGTTCCCAACTAGCGGGAGGGTACAGTGAGCAGTTCTTC

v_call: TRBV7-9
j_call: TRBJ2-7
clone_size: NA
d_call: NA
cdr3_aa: CASSLATSYEQYF
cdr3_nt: TGTGCCAGCAGCTTAGCAACTTCCTACGAGCAGTACTTC

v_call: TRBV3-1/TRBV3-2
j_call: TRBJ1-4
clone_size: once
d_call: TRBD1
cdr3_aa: CASSQGTGGVEKLFF
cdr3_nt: TGTGCCAGCAGCCAAGGGACAGGGGGCGTTGAAAAACTGTTTTTT

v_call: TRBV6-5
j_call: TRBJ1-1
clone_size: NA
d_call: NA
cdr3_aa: CASRSTGSTEAFF
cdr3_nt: TGTGCCAGCAGGTCAACTGGGAGCACTGAAGCTTTCTTT

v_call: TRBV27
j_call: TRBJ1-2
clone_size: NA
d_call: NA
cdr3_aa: CASSLGQDYGYTF
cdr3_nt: TGTGCCAGCAGTTTAGGGCAGGACTATGGCTACACCTTC

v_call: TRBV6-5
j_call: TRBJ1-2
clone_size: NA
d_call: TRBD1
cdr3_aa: CASSYWTGGGYTF
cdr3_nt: TGTGCCAGCAGTTACTGGACAGGCGGAGGCTACACCTTC

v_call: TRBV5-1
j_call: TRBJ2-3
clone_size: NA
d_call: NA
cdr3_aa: CASSAMTSTDTQYF
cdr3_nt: TGCGCCAGCAGCGCTATGACTAGCACAGATACGCAGTATTTT

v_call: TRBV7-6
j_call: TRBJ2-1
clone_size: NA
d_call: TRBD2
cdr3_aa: CASSDLTSGSYNEQFF
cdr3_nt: TGTGCCAGCAGCGATCTTACTAGCGGGAGCTACAATGAGCAGTTCTTC

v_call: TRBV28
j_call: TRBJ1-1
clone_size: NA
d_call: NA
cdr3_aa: CASRHRVVNTEAFF
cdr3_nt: TGTGCCAGCAGACACAGGGTAGTGAACACTGAAGCTTTCTTT

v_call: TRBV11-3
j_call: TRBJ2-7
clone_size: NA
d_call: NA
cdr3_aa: CASSGTGLDHEQYF
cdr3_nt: TGTGCCAGCAGCGGCACAGGGCTCGACCACGAGCAGTACTTC

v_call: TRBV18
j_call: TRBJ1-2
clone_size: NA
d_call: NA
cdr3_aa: CASSPEEGGYTF
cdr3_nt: TGTGCCAGCTCACCAGAGGAAGGCGGCTACACCTTC

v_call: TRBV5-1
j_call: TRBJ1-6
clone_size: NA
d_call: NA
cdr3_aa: CASSLTGTPSYNSPLHF
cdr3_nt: TGCGCCAGCAGCCTCACAGGGACACCCTCCTATAATTCACCCCTCCACTTT

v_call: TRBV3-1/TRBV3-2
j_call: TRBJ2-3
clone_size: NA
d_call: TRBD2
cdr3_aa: CASSQSEPQRGRDTQYF
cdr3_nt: TGTGCCAGCAGCCAATCAGAGCCCCAGCGGGGAAGGGATACGCAGTATTTT

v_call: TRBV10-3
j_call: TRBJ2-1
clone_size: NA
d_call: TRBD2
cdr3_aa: CAISEFRETSGSNEQFF
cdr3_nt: TGTGCCATCAGTGAATTCCGTGAGACTAGCGGGAGTAATGAGCAGTTCTTC

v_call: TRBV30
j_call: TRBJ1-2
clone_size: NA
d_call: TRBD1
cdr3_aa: CAWSPRYQGGNGYTF
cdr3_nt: TGTGCCTGGAGCCCTCGATATCAGGGGGGTAATGGCTACACCTTC

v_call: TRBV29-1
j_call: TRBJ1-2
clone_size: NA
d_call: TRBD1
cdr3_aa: CSVGLIFDRGGYGYTF
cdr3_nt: TGCAGCGTTGGGTTGATATTTGACAGGGGCGGATATGGCTACACCTTC

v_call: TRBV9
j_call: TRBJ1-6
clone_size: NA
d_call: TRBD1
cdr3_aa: CASSEAGGLNSPLHF
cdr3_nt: TGTGCCAGCAGCGAGGCAGGGGGCCTTAATTCACCCCTCCACTTT

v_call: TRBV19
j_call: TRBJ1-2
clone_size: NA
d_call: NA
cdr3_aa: CASSTSGQPAYGYTF
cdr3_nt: TGTGCCAGTAGTACGTCGGGACAACCCGCCTATGGCTACACCTTC

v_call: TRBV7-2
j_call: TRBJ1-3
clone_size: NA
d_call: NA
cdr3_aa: CASSFPPVNTIYF
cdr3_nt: TGTGCCAGCAGCTTTCCCCCAGTCAACACCATATATTTT

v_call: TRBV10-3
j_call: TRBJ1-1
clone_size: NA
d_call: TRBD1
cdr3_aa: CAISGGTANTEAFF
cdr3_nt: TGTGCCATCAGTGGGGGGACAGCGAACACTGAAGCTTTCTTT

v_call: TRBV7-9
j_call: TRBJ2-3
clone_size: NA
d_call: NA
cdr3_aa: CASSRRAGSTDTQYF
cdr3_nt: TGTGCCAGCAGCCGCCGGGCGGGGAGCACAGATACGCAGTATTTT

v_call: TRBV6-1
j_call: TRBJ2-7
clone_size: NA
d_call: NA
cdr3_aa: CASSEVIAGGGPTYEQYF
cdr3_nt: TGTGCCAGCAGTGAAGTAATAGCTGGGGGGGGGCCAACCTACGAGCAGTACTTC